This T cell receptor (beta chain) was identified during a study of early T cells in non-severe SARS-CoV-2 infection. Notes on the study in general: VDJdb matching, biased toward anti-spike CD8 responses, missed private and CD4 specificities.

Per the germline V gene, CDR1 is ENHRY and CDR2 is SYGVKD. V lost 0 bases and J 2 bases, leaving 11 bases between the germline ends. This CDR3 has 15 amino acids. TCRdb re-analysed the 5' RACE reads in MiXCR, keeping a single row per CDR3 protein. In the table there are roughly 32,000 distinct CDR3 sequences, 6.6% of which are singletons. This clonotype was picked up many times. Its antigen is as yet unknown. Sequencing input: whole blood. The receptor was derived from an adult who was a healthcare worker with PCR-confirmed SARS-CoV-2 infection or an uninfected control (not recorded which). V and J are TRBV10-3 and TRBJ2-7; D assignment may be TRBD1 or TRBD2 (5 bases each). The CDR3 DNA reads TGTGCCATCAGTGAGTCTCGGGGACCAACCTACGAGCAGTACTTC. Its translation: CAISESRGPTYEQYF.